These 4 T cell receptor beta chains originate from one sample sequenced in a study of T-cell reconstitution after alpha-beta-depleted transplantation in children. Library preparation (for TCRbeta) was performed with unique molecular identifiers. TCRdb recomputed calls from the PCR reads with MiXCR, one row per CDR3 protein. The data contain 900,000 or so distinct CDR3 sequences, roughly 15% of them seen just once; the ten biggest clones take up under 6%. The material was PBMCs, mostly from graft donor cells, obtained 360 days after TCRalphabeta/CD19-depleted stem cell transplant. Receptors originate from a male patient between 10 and 17 years old who had a stem cell transplant for acute lymphoblastic leukemia, so the T cells may come from the graft donor.

Only a few counts were recorded for this clonotype. V and J are TRBV18 and TRBJ1-1; 8 bases match TRBD1. Germline V lookup: CDR1 KGHSH, CDR2 LQKENI. CDR3 length: 16 amino acids. The V and J ends lost 3 bases and 5 bases, in that order; junction bases with no gene match: 11. The DNA for the CDR3 is TGTGCCAGCTCACCCCAGGGGGCGATGTGGGTAACTGAAGCTTTCTTT. Translating it yields CASSPQGAMWVTEAFF.

V gene TRBV4-1 combines with J gene TRBJ2-1, with 8 bases lining up with TRBD2. CDR3 size: 16 residues. Germline V gene lookup returns CDR1 MGHRA and CDR2 YSYEKL. J lost 3 bases, V lost 2 bases, and 6 bases had no gene match. Here the CDR3 DNA reads TGCGCCAGCAGCCAACCGGGCGGGAGGTTCTACAATGAGCAGTTCTTC. Its protein product is CASSQPGGRFYNEQFF.

This chain connects TRBV7-6 to TRBJ2-3, with 8 bases matching TRBD1. Germline V gives CDR1 SGHVS, CDR2 FNYEAQ. This CDR3 region has 14 residues. V was pared by 4 bases and J by 4 bases, with 4 bases of the junction left unmatched. The CDR3 reads CASSSWTGPDTQYF. The CDR3 DNA reads as TGTGCCAGCAGCTCCTGGACAGGGCCAGATACGCAGTATTTT.

This sequence joins TRBV19 and TRBJ2-1; D perhaps matches TRBD1 (5 bases). The CDR3 loop spans 16 amino acids. V gave up 7 bases and J gave up 5 bases, with 21 bases separating them. CDR1 and CDR2 (germline): LNHDA, SQIVND (reference sequence). The CDR3 loop is CASTHGAGSFDNEQFF. DNA of the CDR3: TGTGCCAGTACCCATGGGGCAGGATCGTTCGACAATGAGCAGTTCTTC.